This T cell receptor (beta chain) is from a study of Ad26.COV2.S vaccination and SARS-CoV-2 variants. For the study at large: COV1001, an Ad26.COV2.S trial, supplied this vaccine-arm donor. Once or twice, 56 days apart, Ad26.COV2.S was delivered intramuscularly.

Using immunoSEQ multiplex PCR, the repertoire was profiled, and TCRdb retains in-frame clones only, with some absent. This table has roughly 460,000 clones, roughly nine tenths appearing once. Regarding treatment: roughly 18 received Ad26.COV2.S at low or high dose, single or two shots; several received placebo; per-sample allocation not given. On day 63 after the first injection, vaccine and placebo recipients gave samples. The administered vaccine (an Ad26 vector) expressed Wuhan-strain SARS-CoV-2 spike. Whole-study results and caveats: Post-vaccination spike-specific CD8+ and CD4+ T cell responses reportedly had substantial breadth.

The V gene lost 4 bases and the J gene lost 9 bases, with 9 bases spanning the gap. The CDR3 runs to 12 residues. Looked up from germline, CDR1 is KGHDR and CDR2 is SFDVKD. On this clone: No antigen is known for it.

This TCR was sampled from a person between 18 and 60 years old who received the Ad26.COV2.S COVID-19 vaccine or a placebo. The chain recombines TRBV24-1 with TRBJ1-5; D not resolved. Sample: peripheral blood, taken in a trial of Ad26.COV2.S vaccine versus placebo. As DNA, the CDR3 is TGTGCCACCAGTGACCCCCATGGGCCCCAGCATTTT. This codes for CATSDPHGPQHF.